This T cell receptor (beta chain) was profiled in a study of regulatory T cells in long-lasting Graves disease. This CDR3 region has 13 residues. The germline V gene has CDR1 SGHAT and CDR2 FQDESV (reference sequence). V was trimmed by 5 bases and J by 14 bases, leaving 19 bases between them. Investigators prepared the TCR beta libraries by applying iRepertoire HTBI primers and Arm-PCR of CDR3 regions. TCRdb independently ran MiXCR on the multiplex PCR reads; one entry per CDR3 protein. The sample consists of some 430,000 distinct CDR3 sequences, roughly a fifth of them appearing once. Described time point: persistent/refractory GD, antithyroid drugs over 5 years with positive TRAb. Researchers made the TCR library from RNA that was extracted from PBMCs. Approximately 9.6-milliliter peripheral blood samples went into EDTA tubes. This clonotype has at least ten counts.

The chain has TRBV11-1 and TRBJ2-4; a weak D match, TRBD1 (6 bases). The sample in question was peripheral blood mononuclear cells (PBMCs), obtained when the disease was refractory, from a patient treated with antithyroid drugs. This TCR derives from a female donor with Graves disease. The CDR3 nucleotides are TGTGCCAGCAGCCCTAGCCTCTACGGACAGAAGTACTTC. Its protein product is CASSPSLYGQKYF.